The 18 T cell receptor beta chains presented below share a single source sample, sequenced in a study of long-term antiretroviral therapy in people with HIV. The immunoSEQ assay was v3.0, run at survey level. Assay: immunoSEQ multiplex PCR; the TCRdb copy retains only in-frame clones and omits some. In the table there are 15,000 or so clones, 91% of which are singletons. The source was unsorted PBMCs, collected 0.6 years after starting antiretroviral therapy. These receptors were taken from a woman in her 40s with HIV.

The rearrangement uses TRBV10-3 and TRBJ2-1; no firm D call. Trimming stripped 4 bases from V and 7 bases from J, with 11 bases between. The CDR3 spans 13 residues. Germline assignment: CDR1 ENHRY and CDR2 SYGVKD. The CDR3 here is CAISVGLGNEQFF. CDR3 sequence (DNA): TGTGCCATCAGTGTGGGGTTAGGGAATGAGCAGTTCTTC.

The chain couples TRBV6-5 to TRBJ1-5, with D perhaps TRBD1 (5 bases). The CDR3 length is 15 residues. The germline gives CDR1 MNHEY, CDR2 SVGAGI. The V and J ends lost 5 bases and 0 bases respectively, with 11 bases between them. The CDR3 nucleotides read TGTGCCAGCAGTATACAGGAAAATAGCAATCAGCCCCAGCATTTT. Its protein product is CASSIQENSNQPQHF.

The chain employs TRBV29-1 and TRBJ2-7, with D possibly matching TRBD1 (6 bases). The CDR3 sequence is 12 residues long. The germline V gene has CDR1 SQVTM and CDR2 ANQGSEA. V was shortened by 4 bases and J by 4 bases, with 11 bases between the two germline ends. CDR3 loop: CSVVSGAYEQYF. CDR3 nucleotides: TGCAGCGTTGTTTCAGGGGCTTACGAGCAGTACTTC.

V gene TRBV30 combines with J gene TRBJ2-7; TRBD1 matches 8 bases. The CDR3 consists of 13 residues. Unmatched junction bases numbered 6, after V lost 3 bases and J lost 5 bases. Per the germline V gene, CDR1 is GTSNPN and CDR2 is SVGIG (reference sequence). In DNA form, the CDR3 reads TGTGCCTGGAGCCGGACAGGGAGTGACGAGCAGTACTTC. Translated, it gives CAWSRTGSDEQYF. Full variable domain (remainder filled in from reference TRBV30 and TRBJ2-7): SQTIHQWPATLVQPVGSPLSLECTVEGTSNPNLYWYRQAAGRGLQLLFYSVGIGQISSEVPQNLSASRPQDRQFILSSKKLLLSDSGFYLCAWSRTGSDEQYFGPGTRLTVT.

CDR3 sequence: CASSLRINTEAFF. The DNA for the CDR3 is TGTGCCAGCAGCTTGAGGATCAACACTGAAGCTTTCTTT. The chain employs TRBV5-6 and TRBJ1-1; no definite D call. Per germline, CDR1 SGHDT and CDR2 YYEEEE. V lost 1 base to trimming and J lost 2 bases, with 6 bases between them. The CDR3 has 13 amino acids.

The rearrangement joins TRBV9 to TRBJ1-1; D not certain. This CDR3 spans 14 amino acids. Between the trimmed V and J ends, which lost 0 bases and 0 bases, there was a span of 6 bases. Germline V gene data show CDR1 as SGDLS and CDR2 as YYNGEE. Here the CDR3 reads CASSVGGVNTEAFF. The CDR3 region has the DNA TGTGCCAGCAGCGTAGGGGGTGTGAACACTGAAGCTTTCTTT.

This clone appeared a single time. The V and J genes are TRBV19 and TRBJ1-4; TRBD1 might be the D (5 bases). Germline V lookup: CDR1 LNHDA, CDR2 SQIVND (reference sequence). This CDR3 spans 15 amino acids. V gave up 5 bases and J gave up 7 bases, with 17 bases separating them. The CDR3: CASSSGTGKGEKLFF. Here the CDR3 DNA reads TGTGCCAGTAGTTCCGGGACGGGTAAAGGTGAAAAACTGTTTTTT.

The chain carries TRBV15 and TRBJ2-5; 7 bases agree with TRBD1. The V gene's germline CDR1 is LNHNV and CDR2 YYDKDF (reference sequence). Trimming took 1 base from V and 5 from J; bases not matched to a gene: 13. The CDR3 totals 17 residues. CDR3 bases: TGTGCCACCAGCAGAGCGGCACCTGGCAGGGGGTCCGAGACCCAGTACTTC. It is translated as CATSRAAPGRGSETQYF.

The CDR3: CASSGSGGMNTEAFF. The CDR3 DNA reads as TGTGCCAGCAGCGGCTCGGGGGGCATGAACACTGAAGCTTTCTTT. The chain employs TRBV9 and TRBJ1-1, with TRBD1 as a possible D gene (6 bases). CDR3 length: 15 residues. CDR1 and CDR2 from the germline V gene are SGDLS and YYNGEE. V dropped 3 bases and J dropped 0 bases, with 12 bases sitting between them.

The genes are TRBV7-2 and TRBJ1-5; perhaps TRBD1 as D (5 bases). The CDR3 runs to 14 residues. Trimming stripped 1 base from V and 11 bases from J, with 15 bases between. CDR1 SGHTA and CDR2 FQGNSA come from the germline V gene. CDR3 protein: CASSLDQGPMAQHF. The CDR3 bases are TGTGCCAGCAGCTTAGATCAGGGACCTATGGCCCAGCATTTT.

This clone has just a few counts. The chain carries TRBV10-1 and TRBJ2-1; 9 nucleotides agree with TRBD1. Germline-derived CDR1 and CDR2 are WNHNN and SYGVQD (reference sequence). This CDR3 contains 14 residues. The junction had 2 bases not matched to a gene; V was cut back by 0 bases and J by 8 bases. CDR3 protein: CASSESGQGDEQFF. In nucleotides, the CDR3 is TGCGCCAGCAGTGAGTCGGGACAGGGCGATGAGCAGTTCTTC.

The chain carries TRBV7-9 and TRBJ1-4; a weak D match, TRBD1 (5 bases). Germline CDR1 and CDR2: SEHNR and FQNEAQ (reference sequence). The CDR3 has 19 residues. The V and J ends lost 0 bases and 3 bases respectively, with 20 bases between them. The CDR3 region is CASSLAAGSLRWANEKLFF. The CDR3 coding sequence is TGTGCCAGCAGCTTAGCAGCAGGGTCCCTGAGGTGGGCTAATGAAAAACTGTTTTTT.

The chain recombines TRBV29-1 with TRBJ2-3; the match to TRBD2 covers 12 bases. The V gene's germline CDR1 is SQVTM and CDR2 ANQGSEA. This CDR3 has 14 amino acids. V was pared by 4 bases and J by 6 bases, with 5 bases of the junction left unmatched. CDR3 region: CSVGLAGGPDTQYF. In DNA, the CDR3 is TGCAGCGTTGGCCTAGCGGGGGGGCCGGATACGCAGTATTTT.

This clone was seen just once. CDR3 amino acids: CASSPQQGGNYGYTF. CDR3 DNA sequence: TGTGCCAGCAGCCCCCAGCAGGGGGGTAACTATGGCTACACCTTC. V is TRBV7-2 and J is TRBJ1-2; 7 bases are shared with TRBD1. The ends lost 5 bases at V and 1 base at J; junction bases unmatched: 7. The germline V gene has CDR1 SGHTA and CDR2 FQGNSA. The CDR3 contains 15 residues.

The chain recombines TRBV18 with TRBJ1-1; TRBD1 matches 7 bases. Trimming cost V 3 bases and J 5 bases; bases outside gene matches: 6. From germline, CDR1 is KGHSH and CDR2 LQKENI. The CDR3 covers 14 residues. The CDR3 DNA reads TGTGCCAGCTCACCCACCAACAGGGGAACTGAAGCTTTCTTT. Its protein is CASSPTNRGTEAFF.

V is TRBV20-1 and J is TRBJ1-1; D possibly corresponds to TRBD1 (5 bases). The CDR3 runs to 11 residues. V shed 8 bases and J shed 10 bases, with 17 bases lying between them. Germline assignment: CDR1 DFQATT and CDR2 SNEGSKA (reference sequence). CDR3 bases: TGCAGTTCCCAGTGGCAGGGAGGAGCTTTCTTT. Translation gives CSSQWQGGAFF.

The chain carries TRBV6-5 and TRBJ1-4; D is unclear. Per the germline V gene, CDR1 is MNHEY and CDR2 is SVGAGI. The CDR3 extends over 11 amino acids. V lost 5 bases to trimming and J lost 15 bases, with 13 bases between them. The CDR3 here is CASSGDGRMFF. CDR3 bases: TGTGCCAGCAGTGGAGACGGACGGATGTTTTTT.

CDR3: CASSLAGKSTDTQYF. The CDR3 nucleotides are TGTGCCAGCAGCTTGGCCGGCAAGAGCACAGATACGCAGTATTTT. The gene calls are TRBV5-6 and TRBJ2-3, with D uncertain. The V gene lost 0 bases and the J gene lost 0 bases, with 8 bases spanning the gap. Germline values: CDR1 SGHDT, CDR2 YYEEEE. The CDR3 totals 15 residues.